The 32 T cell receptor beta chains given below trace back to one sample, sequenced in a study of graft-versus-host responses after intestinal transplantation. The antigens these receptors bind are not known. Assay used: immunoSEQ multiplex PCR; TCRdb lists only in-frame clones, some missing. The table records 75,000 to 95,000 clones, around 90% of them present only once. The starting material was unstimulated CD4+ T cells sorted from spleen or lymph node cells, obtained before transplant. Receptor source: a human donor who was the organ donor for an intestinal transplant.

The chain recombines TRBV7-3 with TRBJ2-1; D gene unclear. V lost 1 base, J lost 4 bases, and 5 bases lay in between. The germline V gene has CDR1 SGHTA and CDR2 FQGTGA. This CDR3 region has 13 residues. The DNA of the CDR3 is TGTGCCAGCAGCTTAAGCCAGTACAATGAGCAGTTCTTC. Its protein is CASSLSQYNEQFF.

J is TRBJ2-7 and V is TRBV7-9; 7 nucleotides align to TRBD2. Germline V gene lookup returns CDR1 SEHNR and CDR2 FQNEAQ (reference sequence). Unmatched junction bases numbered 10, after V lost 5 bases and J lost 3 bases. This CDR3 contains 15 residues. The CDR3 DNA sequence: TGTGCCAGCAGCCTAAGGGGAGCGGGAATCTACGAGCAGTACTTC. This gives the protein CASSLRGAGIYEQYF.

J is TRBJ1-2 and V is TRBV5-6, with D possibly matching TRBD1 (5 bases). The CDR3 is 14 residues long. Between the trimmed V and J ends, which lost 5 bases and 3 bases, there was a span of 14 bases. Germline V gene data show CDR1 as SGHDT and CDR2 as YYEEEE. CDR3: CASRPLGGDYGYTF. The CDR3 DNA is TGTGCCAGCAGACCCCTTGGGGGGGACTATGGCTACACCTTC.

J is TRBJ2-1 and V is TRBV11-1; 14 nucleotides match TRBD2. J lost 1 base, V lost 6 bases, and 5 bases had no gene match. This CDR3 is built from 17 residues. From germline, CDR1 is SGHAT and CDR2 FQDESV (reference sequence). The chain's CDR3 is CASSPGTSGGSYNEQFF. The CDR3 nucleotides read TGTGCCAGCAGTCCGGGGACTAGCGGGGGATCCTACAATGAGCAGTTCTTC.

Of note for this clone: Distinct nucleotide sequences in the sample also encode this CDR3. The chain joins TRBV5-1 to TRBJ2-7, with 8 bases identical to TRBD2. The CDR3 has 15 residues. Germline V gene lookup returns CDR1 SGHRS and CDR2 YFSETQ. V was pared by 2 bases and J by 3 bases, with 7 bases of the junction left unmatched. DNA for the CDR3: TGCGCCAGCAGCTTCGGGGCGGGAGGCGTCTACGAGCAGTACTTC. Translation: CASSFGAGGVYEQYF.

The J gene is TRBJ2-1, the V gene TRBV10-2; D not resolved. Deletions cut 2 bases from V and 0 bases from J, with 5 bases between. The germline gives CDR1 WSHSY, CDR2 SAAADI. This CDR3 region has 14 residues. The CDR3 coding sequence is TGCGCCAGCAGTGAGGTGAGCTCCTACAATGAGCAGTTCTTC. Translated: CASSEVSSYNEQFF.

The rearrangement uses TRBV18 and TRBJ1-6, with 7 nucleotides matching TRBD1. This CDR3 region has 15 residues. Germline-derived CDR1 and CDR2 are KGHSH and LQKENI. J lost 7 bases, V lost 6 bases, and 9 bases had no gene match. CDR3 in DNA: TGTGCCAGCTCCGTACAGGGGTATGAAAATTCACCCCTCCACTTT. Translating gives CASSVQGYENSPLHF.

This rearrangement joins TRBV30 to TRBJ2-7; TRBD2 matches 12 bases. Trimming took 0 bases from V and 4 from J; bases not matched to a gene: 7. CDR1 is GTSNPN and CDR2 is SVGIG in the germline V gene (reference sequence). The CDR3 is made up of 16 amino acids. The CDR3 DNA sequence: TGTGCCTGGAGTGTTAGACTAGCGGGAGTTGGGTACGAGCAGTACTTC. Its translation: CAWSVRLAGVGYEQYF.

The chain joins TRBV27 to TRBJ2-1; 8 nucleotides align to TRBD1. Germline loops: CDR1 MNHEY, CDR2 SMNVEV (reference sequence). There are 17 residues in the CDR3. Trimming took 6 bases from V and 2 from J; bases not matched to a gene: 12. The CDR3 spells CASSGQGLRGPYNEQFF. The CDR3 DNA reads TGTGCCAGCAGCGGACAGGGTCTGAGGGGCCCCTACAATGAGCAGTTCTTC.

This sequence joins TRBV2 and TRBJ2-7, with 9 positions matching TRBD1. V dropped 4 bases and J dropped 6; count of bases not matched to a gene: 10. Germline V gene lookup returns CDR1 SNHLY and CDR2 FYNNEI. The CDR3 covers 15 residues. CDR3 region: CASSGGTGRLSEQYF. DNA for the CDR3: TGTGCCAGCAGTGGAGGGACAGGGAGACTTTCCGAGCAGTACTTC.

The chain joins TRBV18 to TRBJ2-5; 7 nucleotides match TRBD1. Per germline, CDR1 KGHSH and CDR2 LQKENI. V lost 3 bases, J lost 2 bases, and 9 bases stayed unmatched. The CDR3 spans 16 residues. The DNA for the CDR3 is TGTGCCAGCTCACCCGCCGACAGGGCCGGACAAGAGACCCAGTACTTC. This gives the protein CASSPADRAGQETQYF.

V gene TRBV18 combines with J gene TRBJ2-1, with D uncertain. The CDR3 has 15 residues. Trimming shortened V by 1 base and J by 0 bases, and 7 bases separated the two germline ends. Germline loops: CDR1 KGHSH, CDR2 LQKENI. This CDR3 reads CASSPLRSSYNEQFF. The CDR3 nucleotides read TGTGCCAGCTCACCACTAAGGAGCTCCTACAATGAGCAGTTCTTC.

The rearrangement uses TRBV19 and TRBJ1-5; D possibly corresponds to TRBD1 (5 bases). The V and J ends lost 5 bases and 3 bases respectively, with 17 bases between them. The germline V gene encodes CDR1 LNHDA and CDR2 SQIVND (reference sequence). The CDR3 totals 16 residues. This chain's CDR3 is CASSQHGGGNNQPQHF. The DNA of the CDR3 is TGTGCCAGTAGTCAGCACGGGGGAGGCAACAATCAGCCCCAGCATTTT.

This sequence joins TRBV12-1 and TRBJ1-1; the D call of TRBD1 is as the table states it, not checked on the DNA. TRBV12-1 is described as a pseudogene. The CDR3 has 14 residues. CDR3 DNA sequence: TGTGCCAGCAGCTTTTCGGTGGGCGCAGACGAAGCTTTCTTT. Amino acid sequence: CASSFSVGADEAFF.

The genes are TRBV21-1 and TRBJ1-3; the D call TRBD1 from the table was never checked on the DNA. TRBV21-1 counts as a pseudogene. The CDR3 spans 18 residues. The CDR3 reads CASSKGGTGGLSGNTIYF. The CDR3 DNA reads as TGTGCCAGCAGCAAAGGGGGGACAGGGGGCCTCTCTGGAAACACCATATATTTT.

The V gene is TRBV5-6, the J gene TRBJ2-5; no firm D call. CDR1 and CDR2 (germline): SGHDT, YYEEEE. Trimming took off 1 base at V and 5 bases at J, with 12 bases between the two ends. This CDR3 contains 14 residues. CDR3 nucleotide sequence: TGTGCCAGCAGCTTGTTATCGCGGCCGGAGACCCAGTACTTC. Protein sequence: CASSLLSRPETQYF.

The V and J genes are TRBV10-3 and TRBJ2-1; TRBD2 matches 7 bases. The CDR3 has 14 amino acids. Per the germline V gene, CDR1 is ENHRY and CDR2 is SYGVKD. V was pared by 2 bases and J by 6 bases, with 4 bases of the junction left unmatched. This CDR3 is CAISEGPSGNEQFF. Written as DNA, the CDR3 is TGTGCCATCAGTGAGGGACCTAGCGGCAATGAGCAGTTCTTC.

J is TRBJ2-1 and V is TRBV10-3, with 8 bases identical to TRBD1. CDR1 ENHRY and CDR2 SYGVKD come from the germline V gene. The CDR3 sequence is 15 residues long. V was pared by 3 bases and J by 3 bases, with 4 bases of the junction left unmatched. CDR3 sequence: CAISEGRGLYNEQFF. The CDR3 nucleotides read TGTGCCATCAGTGAAGGCAGGGGGCTCTACAATGAGCAGTTCTTC.

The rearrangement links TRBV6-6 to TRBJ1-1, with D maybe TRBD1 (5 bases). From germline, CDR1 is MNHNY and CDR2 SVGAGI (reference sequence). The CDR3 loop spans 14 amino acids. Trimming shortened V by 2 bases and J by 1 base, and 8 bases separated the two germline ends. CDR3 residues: CASSYDRKNTEAFF. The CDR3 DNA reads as TGTGCCAGCAGTTACGACAGAAAGAACACTGAAGCTTTCTTT.

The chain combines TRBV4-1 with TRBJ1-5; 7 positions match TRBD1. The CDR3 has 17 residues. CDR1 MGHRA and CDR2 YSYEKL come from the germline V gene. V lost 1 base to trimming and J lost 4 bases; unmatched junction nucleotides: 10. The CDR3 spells CASSQGLGQSFNQPQHF. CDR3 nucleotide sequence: TGCGCCAGCAGCCAAGGTCTGGGACAGAGTTTTAATCAGCCCCAGCATTTT.

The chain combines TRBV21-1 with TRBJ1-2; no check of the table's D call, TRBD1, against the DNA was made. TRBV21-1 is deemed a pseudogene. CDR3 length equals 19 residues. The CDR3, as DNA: TGTGCCAGCAGCAAAGCCCCCCGCAGGCATTGTCCCCTTAACTATGGCTACACCTTC. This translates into CASSKAPRRHCPLNYGYTF.

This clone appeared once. The DNA of the CDR3 is TGTGCCTGGAGTGTACGGCTAGCTGGTGAGCAGTTCTTC. This encodes CAWSVRLAGEQFF. The V gene is TRBV30, the J gene TRBJ2-1; D may be TRBD2 (5 bases). Trimming stripped 0 bases from V and 9 bases from J, with 12 bases between. Germline CDR1 and CDR2: GTSNPN and SVGIG (reference sequence). The CDR3 is 13 residues long.

CDR3: CASSTRREGLNIQYF. As DNA, the CDR3 is TGTGCCAGCAGCACTAGACGGGAGGGCCTGAACATTCAGTACTTC. The chain combines TRBV5-4 with TRBJ2-4; 8 bases map to TRBD2. The junction had 10 bases not matched to a gene; V was cut back by 4 bases and J by 7 bases. The CDR3 has 15 amino acids. Looked up from germline, CDR1 is SGHNT and CDR2 is YYREEE (reference sequence).

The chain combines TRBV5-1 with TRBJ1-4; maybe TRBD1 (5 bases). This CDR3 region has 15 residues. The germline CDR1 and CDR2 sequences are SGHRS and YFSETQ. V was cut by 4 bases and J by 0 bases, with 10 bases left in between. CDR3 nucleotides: TGCGCCAGCAGCGCCGGGGGATCAACTAATGAAAAACTGTTTTTT. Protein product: CASSAGGSTNEKLFF.

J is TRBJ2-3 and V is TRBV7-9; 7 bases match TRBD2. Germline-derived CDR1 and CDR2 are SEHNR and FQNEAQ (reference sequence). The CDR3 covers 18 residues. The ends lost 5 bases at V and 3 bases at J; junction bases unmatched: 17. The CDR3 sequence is CASSLLKKAGYGTDTQYF. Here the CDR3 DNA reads TGTGCCAGCAGCCTACTAAAAAAAGCGGGGTATGGTACAGATACGCAGTATTTT. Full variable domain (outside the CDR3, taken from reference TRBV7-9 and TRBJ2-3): DTGVSQNPRHKITKRGQNVTFRCDPISEHNRLYWYRQTLGQGPEFLTYFQNEAQLEKSRLLSDRFSAERPKGSFSTLEIQRTEQGDSAMYLCASSLLKKAGYGTDTQYFGPGTRLTVL.

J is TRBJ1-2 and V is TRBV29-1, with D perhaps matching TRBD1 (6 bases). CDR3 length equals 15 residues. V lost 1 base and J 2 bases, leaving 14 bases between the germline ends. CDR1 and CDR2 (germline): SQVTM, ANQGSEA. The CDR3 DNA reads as TGCAGCGTTGAAGGGGCCAGGGGAAGGAACTATGGCTACACCTTC. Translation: CSVEGARGRNYGYTF.

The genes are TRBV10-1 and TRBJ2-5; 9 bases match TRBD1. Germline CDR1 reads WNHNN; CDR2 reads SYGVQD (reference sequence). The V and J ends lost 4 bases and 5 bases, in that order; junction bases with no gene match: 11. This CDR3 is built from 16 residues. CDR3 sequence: CASSGSGQGDSETQYF. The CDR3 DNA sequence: TGCGCCAGCAGTGGGTCGGGACAGGGTGATAGCGAGACCCAGTACTTC.

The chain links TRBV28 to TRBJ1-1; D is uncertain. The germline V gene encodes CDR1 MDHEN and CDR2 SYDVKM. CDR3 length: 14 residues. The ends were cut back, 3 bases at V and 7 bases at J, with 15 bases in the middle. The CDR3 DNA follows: TGTGCCAGCAGTTTTGGCTCTTTTAAAATTGAAGCTTTCTTT. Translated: CASSFGSFKIEAFF.

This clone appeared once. CDR3 in amino acids: CASSYRGREKLFF. CDR3 DNA: TGTGCCAGCAGTTACAGGGGGCGCGAAAAACTGTTTTTT. V gene TRBV6-5 combines with J gene TRBJ1-4, with 7 bases identical to TRBD1. The junction had 2 bases not matched to a gene; V was cut back by 2 bases and J by 8 bases. CDR1 and CDR2 (germline): MNHEY, SVGAGI. This CDR3 has 13 residues.

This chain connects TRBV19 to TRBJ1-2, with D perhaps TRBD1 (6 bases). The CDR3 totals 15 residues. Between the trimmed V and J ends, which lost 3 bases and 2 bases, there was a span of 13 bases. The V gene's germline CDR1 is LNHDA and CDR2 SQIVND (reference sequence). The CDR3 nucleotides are TGTGCCAGTAGTATGGCGCGGGGGCTGAACTATGGCTACACCTTC. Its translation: CASSMARGLNYGYTF. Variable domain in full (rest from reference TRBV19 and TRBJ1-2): DGGITQSPKYLFRKEGQNVTLSCEQNLNHDAMYWYRQDPGQGLRLIYYSQIVNDFQKGDIAEGYSVSREKKESFPLTVTSAQKNPTAFYLCASSMARGLNYGYTFGSGTRLTVV.

The CDR3 reads CASSEFLSTGSQPQHF. The CDR3 nucleotides are TGTGCCAGCAGTGAATTCTTATCGACAGGGAGTCAGCCCCAGCATTTT. The rearrangement joins TRBV6-1 to TRBJ1-5; 7 bases line up with TRBD1. The CDR3 has 16 residues. Unmatched junction bases numbered 10, after V lost 2 bases and J lost 6 bases. Germline-derived CDR1 and CDR2 are MNHNS and SASEGT.

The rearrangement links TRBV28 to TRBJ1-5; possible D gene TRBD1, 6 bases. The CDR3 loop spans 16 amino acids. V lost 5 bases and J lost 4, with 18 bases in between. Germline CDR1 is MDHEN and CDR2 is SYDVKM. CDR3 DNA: TGTGCCAGCAGTCCAAAGGGGAGACAGGTTAATCAGCCCCAGCATTTT. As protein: CASSPKGRQVNQPQHF.